The 16 T cell receptor beta chains listed next were all sequenced from one sample in a study of beta chain features in type 1 diabetes. What was sequenced were expressed TCRB transcripts, since all of the isolated RNA had been reverse transcribed. Using immunoSEQ multiplex PCR, the repertoire was profiled, and TCRdb retains in-frame clones only, with some absent. Here the sample spans about half a million clones, about an eighth being singletons. The sample was naive CD4+ T cells from blood. These receptors were taken from a woman in her late teens or twenties in good health.

This clone has just a few counts. V usage is TRBV29-1 and J usage is TRBJ2-1; 10 nucleotides agree with TRBD2. CDR1 SQVTM and CDR2 ANQGSEA come from the germline V gene. The CDR3 spans 14 residues. Losses at the gene ends were 4 bases for V and 6 bases for J; bases not matched to a gene: 6. CDR3 residues: CSVVRLAGVNEQFF. In nucleotides, the CDR3 is TGCAGCGTTGTCAGGCTAGCGGGAGTCAATGAGCAGTTCTTC.

V and J are TRBV6-1 and TRBJ1-4; D gene unclear. CDR1 and CDR2 (germline): MNHNS, SASEGT. The CDR3 is 13 amino acids. CDR3 sequence reads: CAIRTGWNEKLFF. For the CDR3, the DNA is TGTGCTATCCGAACGGGATGGAATGAAAAACTGTTTTTT.

This rearrangement joins TRBV7-3 to TRBJ2-7; 8 bases map to TRBD2. The ends lost 3 bases at V and 2 bases at J; junction bases unmatched: 6. CDR1 and CDR2 from the germline V gene are SGHTA and FQGTGA. CDR3 length: 15 amino acids. The CDR3 protein is CASSLEAGAPYEQYF. The CDR3 DNA sequence: TGTGCCAGCAGCTTGGAAGCGGGAGCCCCCTACGAGCAGTACTTC.

V and J are TRBV18 and TRBJ2-1, with D unresolved. CDR1 and CDR2 from the germline V gene are KGHSH and LQKENI. This CDR3 is 12 amino acids long. V lost 6 bases, J lost 7 bases, and 10 bases lay in between. The CDR3 is CASSKLGNEQFF. In nucleotides, the CDR3 is TGTGCCAGCTCGAAGTTAGGAAATGAGCAGTTCTTC.

This clone was counted ten times or more. The gene calls are TRBV29-1 and TRBJ2-2, with D unresolved. Germline-derived CDR1 and CDR2 are SQVTM and ANQGSEA. The CDR3 contains 13 residues. Trimming left V 6 bases short and J 8 bases short, with 16 bases between. The CDR3 spells CSVPGPKGGELFF. As DNA, the CDR3 is TGCAGCGTCCCCGGGCCAAAGGGAGGGGAGCTGTTTTTT.

J is TRBJ2-6 and V is TRBV18; D is possibly TRBD1 (6 bases). The CDR3 covers 19 residues. V lost 1 base to trimming and J lost 0 bases, with 16 bases between them. CDR1 KGHSH and CDR2 LQKENI come from the germline V gene. The CDR3 nucleotides read TGTGCCAGCTCACCACTACCGACAGGTCCTAGCTCTGGGGCCAACGTCCTGACTTTC. Translating it yields CASSPLPTGPSSGANVLTF. The full variable domain, rest sourced from reference TRBV18 and TRBJ2-6, is NAGVMQNPRHLVRRRGQEARLRCSPMKGHSHVYWYRQLPEEGLKFMVYLQKENIIDESGMPKERFSAEFPKEGPSILRIQQVVRGDSAAYFCASSPLPTGPSSGANVLTFGAGSRLTVL.

This clone was seen a few times. The chain carries TRBV6-5 and TRBJ2-5; TRBD1 aligns across 9 bases. This CDR3 contains 14 residues. CDR1 is MNHEY and CDR2 is SVGAGI in the germline V gene. After removal of 5 bases from V and 5 bases from J, the junction contained 6 bases not matched to a gene. The CDR3 protein is CASSPGQGRETQYF. The CDR3 DNA is TGTGCCAGCAGTCCAGGACAGGGGCGGGAGACCCAGTACTTC.

V is TRBV14 and J is TRBJ2-1, with D perhaps TRBD1 (7 bases). The CDR3 is made up of 16 amino acids. Germline V gene data show CDR1 as SGHDN and CDR2 as FVKESK. V was clipped by 3 bases and J by 6 bases, with 18 bases between them. The CDR3 DNA reads as TGTGCCAGCAGCCATTCCGGGACAGCGGGTATCAATGAGCAGTTCTTC. This translates into CASSHSGTAGINEQFF.

The chain joins TRBV4-3 to TRBJ2-1; tentatively, D is TRBD1 (6 bases). This CDR3 is built from 16 residues. The germline V and J ends were trimmed by 3 bases and 0 bases, with 12 bases remaining between them. CDR1 is LGHNA, CDR2 YSLEER, per germline. The CDR3 protein is CASSQTDRSSYNEQFF. CDR3 in DNA: TGCGCCAGCAGCCAGACAGACAGGAGCTCCTACAATGAGCAGTTCTTC.

The chain joins TRBV6-5 to TRBJ2-3, with 9 bases lining up with TRBD1. CDR1 and CDR2 from the germline V gene are MNHEY and SVGAGI. This CDR3 is built from 14 residues. The junction had 4 bases not matched to a gene; V was cut back by 4 bases and J by 5 bases. CDR3 nucleotides: TGTGCCAGCAGTTTTACAGGGGGCAGAGATACGCAGTATTTT. Translating gives CASSFTGGRDTQYF.

This chain uses TRBV6-5 with TRBJ1-4; TRBD1 aligns across 7 bases. Trimming removed 2 bases from V and 7 bases from J; junction bases left unmatched: 7. Per the germline V gene, CDR1 is MNHEY and CDR2 is SVGAGI. The CDR3 contains 15 residues. The DNA for the CDR3 is TGTGCCAGCAGTTACCAACAGGGGAAGGGTGAAAAACTGTTTTTT. It is translated as CASSYQQGKGEKLFF.

The V and J genes are TRBV6-4 and TRBJ1-2; D is ambiguous. Trimming pared 5 bases from V and 4 bases from J, leaving 14 bases between. This CDR3 spans 14 amino acids. The germline gives CDR1 MRHNA, CDR2 SNTAGT. As DNA, the CDR3 is TGTGCCAGCAGTAGTGGGTCTGGTAGCTATGGCTACACCTTC. Translation: CASSSGSGSYGYTF.

This clone was seen a handful of times. The chain links TRBV7-2 to TRBJ2-1; D ambiguous. There are 14 residues in the CDR3. The V gene lost 3 bases and the J gene lost 8 bases, with 14 bases spanning the gap. CDR1 SGHTA and CDR2 FQGNSA come from the germline V gene. CDR3 protein: CASSFGPEDDEQFF. The CDR3 DNA is TGTGCCAGCAGCTTTGGTCCAGAGGACGATGAGCAGTTCTTC.

There are a few counts of this clone. This rearrangement joins TRBV30 to TRBJ2-1; D gene uncertain. Germline V CDR1 and CDR2: GTSNPN, SVGIG (reference sequence). Trimming removed 7 bases from V and 6 bases from J, with 22 bases in between. The CDR3 contains 15 residues. In DNA form, the CDR3 reads TGTGCCTTGCCCATTCGATTTTTTGGTCGCAATGAGCAGTTCTTC. Translating it yields CALPIRFFGRNEQFF.

This clone was counted a few times. The chain uses TRBV30 and TRBJ1-5; 7 bases align to TRBD1. The CDR3 is 17 amino acids. Germline lookup yields CDR1 GTSNPN and CDR2 SVGIG (reference sequence). V shed 2 bases and J 3 bases; nucleotides not matched to a gene: 13. This chain's CDR3 is CAWSPDRTGLNNQPQHF. The CDR3 coding sequence is TGTGCCTGGAGTCCGGACCGGACAGGACTCAACAATCAGCCCCAGCATTTT.

The sample holds a few counts of this clone. This sample also contains other DNA sequences that code for the same CDR3. This rearrangement joins TRBV5-1 to TRBJ2-1; D might be TRBD1 (6 bases). CDR1 SGHRS and CDR2 YFSETQ come from the germline V gene. This CDR3 has 12 residues. The V end lost 3 bases, the J end lost 9 bases, and 10 bases lay between the germline ends. In DNA form, the CDR3 reads TGCGCCAGCAGCTCCCAGGGGCTTGAGCAGTTCTTC. Amino acid sequence: CASSSQGLEQFF. Together with reference TRBV5-1 and TRBJ2-1, the CDR3 gives the full variable domain: KAGVTQTPRYLIKTRGQQVTLSCSPISGHRSVSWYQQTPGQGLQFLFEYFSETQRNKGNFPGRFSGRQFSNSRSEMNVSTLELGDSALYLCASSSQGLEQFFGPGTRLTVL.